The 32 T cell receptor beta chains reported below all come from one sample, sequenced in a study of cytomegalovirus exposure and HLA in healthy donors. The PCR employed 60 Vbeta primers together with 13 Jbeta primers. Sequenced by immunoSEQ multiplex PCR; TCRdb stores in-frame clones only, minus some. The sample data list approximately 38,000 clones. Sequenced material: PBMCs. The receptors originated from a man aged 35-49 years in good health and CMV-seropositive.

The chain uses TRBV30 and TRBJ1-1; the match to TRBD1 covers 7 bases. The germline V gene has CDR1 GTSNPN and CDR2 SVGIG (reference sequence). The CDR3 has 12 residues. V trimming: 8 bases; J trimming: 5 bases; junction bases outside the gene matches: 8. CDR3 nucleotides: TGTGCCGGTCAGGGGGGTCGGACTGAAGCTTTCTTT. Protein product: CAGQGGRTEAFF.

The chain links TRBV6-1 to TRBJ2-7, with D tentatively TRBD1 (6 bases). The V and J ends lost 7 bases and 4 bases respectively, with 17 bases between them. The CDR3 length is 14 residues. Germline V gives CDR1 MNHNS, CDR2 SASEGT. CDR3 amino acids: CASNARGEGYEQYF. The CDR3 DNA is TGTGCCAGCAATGCCAGGGGCGAGGGGTACGAGCAGTACTTC.

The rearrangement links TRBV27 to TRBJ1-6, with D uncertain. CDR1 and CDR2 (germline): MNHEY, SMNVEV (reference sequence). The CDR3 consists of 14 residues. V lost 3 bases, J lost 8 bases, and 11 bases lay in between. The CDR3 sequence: CASSLISRDSPLHF. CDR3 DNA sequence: TGTGCCAGCAGTTTGATTAGCCGTGATTCACCCCTCCACTTT.

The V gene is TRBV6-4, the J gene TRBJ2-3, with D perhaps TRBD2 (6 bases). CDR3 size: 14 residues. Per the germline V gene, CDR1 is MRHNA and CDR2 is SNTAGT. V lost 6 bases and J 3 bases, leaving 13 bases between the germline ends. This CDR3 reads CASSPGTDTDTQYF. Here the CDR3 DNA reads TGTGCCAGCAGCCCCGGGACTGATACAGATACGCAGTATTTT.

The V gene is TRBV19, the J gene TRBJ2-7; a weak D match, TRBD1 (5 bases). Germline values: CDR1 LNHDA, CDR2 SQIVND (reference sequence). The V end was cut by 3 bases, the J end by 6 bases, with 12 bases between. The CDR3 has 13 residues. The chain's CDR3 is CASSMGLRVEQYF. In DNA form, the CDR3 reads TGTGCCAGTAGTATGGGGCTGCGCGTCGAGCAGTACTTC.

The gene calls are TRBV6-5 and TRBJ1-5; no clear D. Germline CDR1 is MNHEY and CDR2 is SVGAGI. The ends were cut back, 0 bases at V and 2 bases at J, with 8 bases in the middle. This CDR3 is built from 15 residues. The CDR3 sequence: CASSYSGRGNQPQHF. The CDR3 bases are TGTGCCAGCAGTTACTCGGGCAGAGGCAATCAGCCCCAGCATTTT.

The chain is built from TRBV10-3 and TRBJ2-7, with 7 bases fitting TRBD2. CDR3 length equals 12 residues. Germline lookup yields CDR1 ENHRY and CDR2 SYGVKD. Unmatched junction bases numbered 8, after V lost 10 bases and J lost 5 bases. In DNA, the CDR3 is TGTGCCACTCGCGGGGGTGGAGACGAGCAGTACTTC. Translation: CATRGGGDEQYF.

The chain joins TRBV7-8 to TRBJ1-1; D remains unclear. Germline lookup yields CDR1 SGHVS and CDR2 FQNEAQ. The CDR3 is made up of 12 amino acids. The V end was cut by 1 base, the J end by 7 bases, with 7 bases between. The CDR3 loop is CASSLGAVEAFF. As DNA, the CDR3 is TGTGCCAGCAGCTTAGGGGCAGTTGAAGCTTTCTTT.

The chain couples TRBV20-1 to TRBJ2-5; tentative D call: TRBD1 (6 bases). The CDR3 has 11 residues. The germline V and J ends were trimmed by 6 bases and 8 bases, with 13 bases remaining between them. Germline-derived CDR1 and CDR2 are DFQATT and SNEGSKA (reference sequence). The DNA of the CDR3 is TGCAGTGCGCCACAGGGTAATACCCAGTACTTC. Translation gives CSAPQGNTQYF.

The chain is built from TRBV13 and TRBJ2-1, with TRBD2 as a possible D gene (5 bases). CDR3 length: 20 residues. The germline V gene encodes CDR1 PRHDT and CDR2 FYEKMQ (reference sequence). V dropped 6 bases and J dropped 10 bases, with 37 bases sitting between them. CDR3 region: CASRPQMGKRISIIYSEQFF. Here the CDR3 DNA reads TGTGCCAGCAGACCCCAAATGGGTAAGCGGATATCTATTATTTATTCGGAGCAGTTCTTC.

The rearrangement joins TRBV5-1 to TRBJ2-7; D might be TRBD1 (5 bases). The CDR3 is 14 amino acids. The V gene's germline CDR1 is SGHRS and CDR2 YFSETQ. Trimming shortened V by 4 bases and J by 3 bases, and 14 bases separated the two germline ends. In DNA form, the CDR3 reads TGCGCCAGCAGCGAAGGGTGGGGCTTCTACGAGCAGTACTTC. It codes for CASSEGWGFYEQYF. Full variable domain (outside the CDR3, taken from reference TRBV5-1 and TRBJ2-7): KAGVTQTPRYLIKTRGQQVTLSCSPISGHRSVSWYQQTPGQGLQFLFEYFSETQRNKGNFPGRFSGRQFSNSRSEMNVSTLELGDSALYLCASSEGWGFYEQYFGPGTRLTVT.

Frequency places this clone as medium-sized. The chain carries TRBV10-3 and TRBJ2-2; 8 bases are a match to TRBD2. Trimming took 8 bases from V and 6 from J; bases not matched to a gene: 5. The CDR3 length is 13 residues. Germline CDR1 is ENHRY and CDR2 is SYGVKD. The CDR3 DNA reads TGTGCCATCCGAGCGGGAGCGGCCGGGGAGCTGTTTTTT. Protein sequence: CAIRAGAAGELFF.

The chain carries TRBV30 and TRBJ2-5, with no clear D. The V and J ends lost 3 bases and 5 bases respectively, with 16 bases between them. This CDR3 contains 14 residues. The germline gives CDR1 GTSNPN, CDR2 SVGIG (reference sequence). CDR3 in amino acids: CAWSVGRLEETQYF. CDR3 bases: TGTGCCTGGAGCGTTGGTCGGCTAGAGGAGACCCAGTACTTC.

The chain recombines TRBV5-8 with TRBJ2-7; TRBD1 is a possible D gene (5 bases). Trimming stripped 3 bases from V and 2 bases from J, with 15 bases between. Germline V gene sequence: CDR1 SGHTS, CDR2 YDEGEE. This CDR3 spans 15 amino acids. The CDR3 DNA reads TGTGCCAGCAGCTGGATTACAGGAACACCCTACGAGCAGTACTTC. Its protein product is CASSWITGTPYEQYF.

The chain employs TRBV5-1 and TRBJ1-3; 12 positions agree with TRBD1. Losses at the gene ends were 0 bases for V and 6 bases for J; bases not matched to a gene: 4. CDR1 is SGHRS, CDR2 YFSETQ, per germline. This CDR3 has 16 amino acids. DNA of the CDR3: TGCGCCAGCAGCTTGGTGGGGGGACAGGGGGCAAACACCATATATTTT. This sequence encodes CASSLVGGQGANTIYF.

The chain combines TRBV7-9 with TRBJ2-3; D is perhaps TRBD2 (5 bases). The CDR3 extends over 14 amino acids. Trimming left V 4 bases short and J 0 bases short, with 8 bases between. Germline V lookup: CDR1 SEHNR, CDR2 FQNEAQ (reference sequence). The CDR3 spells CASSSRTSTDTQYF. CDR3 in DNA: TGTGCCAGCAGCTCTAGGACTAGCACAGATACGCAGTATTTT.

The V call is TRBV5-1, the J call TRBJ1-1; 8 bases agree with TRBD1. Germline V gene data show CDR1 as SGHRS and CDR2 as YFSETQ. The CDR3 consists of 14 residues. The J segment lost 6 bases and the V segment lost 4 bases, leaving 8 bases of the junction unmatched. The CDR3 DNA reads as TGCGCCAGCAGCCCCGACAGGGGTCCCGCTGAAGCTTTCTTT. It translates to CASSPDRGPAEAFF.

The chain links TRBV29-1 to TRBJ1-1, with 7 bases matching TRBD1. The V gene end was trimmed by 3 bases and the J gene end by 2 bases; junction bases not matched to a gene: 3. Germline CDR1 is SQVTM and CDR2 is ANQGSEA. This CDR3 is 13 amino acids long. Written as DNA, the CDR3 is TGCAGCGTTGATACAGGGGTAAACACTGAAGCTTTCTTT. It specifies CSVDTGVNTEAFF.

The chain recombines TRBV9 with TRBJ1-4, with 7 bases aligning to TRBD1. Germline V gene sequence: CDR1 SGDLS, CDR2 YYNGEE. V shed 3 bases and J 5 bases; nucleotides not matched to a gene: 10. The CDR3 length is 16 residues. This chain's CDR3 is CASSAHAGQQNEKLFF. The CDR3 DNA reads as TGTGCCAGCAGCGCCCACGCGGGACAGCAAAATGAAAAACTGTTTTTT.

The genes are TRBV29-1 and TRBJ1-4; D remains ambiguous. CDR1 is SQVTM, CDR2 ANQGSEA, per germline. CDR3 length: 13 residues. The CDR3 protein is CRPRWRAGEKLFF. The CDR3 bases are TGCCGCCCCCGGTGGAGGGCCGGTGAAAAACTGTTTTTT.

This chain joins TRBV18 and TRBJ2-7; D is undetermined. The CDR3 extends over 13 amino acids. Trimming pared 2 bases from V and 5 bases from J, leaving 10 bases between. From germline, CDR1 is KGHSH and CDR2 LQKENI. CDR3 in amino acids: CASSPAERHEQYF. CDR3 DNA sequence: TGTGCCAGCTCACCAGCGGAGCGTCACGAGCAGTACTTC.

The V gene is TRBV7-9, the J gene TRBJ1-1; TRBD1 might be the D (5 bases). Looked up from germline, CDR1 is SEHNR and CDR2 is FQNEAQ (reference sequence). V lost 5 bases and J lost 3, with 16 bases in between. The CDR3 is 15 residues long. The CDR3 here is CASSRTAGGDTEAFF. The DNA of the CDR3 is TGTGCCAGCAGCCGGACGGCGGGGGGGGACACTGAAGCTTTCTTT. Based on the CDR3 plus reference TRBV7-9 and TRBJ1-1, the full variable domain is DTGVSQNPRHKITKRGQNVTFRCDPISEHNRLYWYRQTLGQGPEFLTYFQNEAQLEKSRLLSDRFSAERPKGSFSTLEIQRTEQGDSAMYLCASSRTAGGDTEAFFGQGTRLTVV.

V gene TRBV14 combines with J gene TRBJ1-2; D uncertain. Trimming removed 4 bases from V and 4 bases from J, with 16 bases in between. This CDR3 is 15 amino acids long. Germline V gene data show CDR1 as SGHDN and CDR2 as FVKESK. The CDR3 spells CASSPSGKDLYGYTF. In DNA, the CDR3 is TGTGCCAGCAGCCCCTCGGGAAAGGACCTCTATGGCTACACCTTC.

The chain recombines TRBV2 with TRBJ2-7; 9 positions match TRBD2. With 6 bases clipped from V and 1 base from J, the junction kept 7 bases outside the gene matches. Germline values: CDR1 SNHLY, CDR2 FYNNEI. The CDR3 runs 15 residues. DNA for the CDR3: TGTGCCAGCAGGCGGGGGGGAGGGGCTTCCTACGAGCAGTACTTC. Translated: CASRRGGGASYEQYF.

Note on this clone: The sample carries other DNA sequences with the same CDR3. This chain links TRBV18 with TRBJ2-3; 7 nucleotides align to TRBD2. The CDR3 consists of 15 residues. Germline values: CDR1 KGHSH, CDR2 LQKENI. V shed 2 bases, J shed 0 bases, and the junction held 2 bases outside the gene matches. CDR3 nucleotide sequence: TGTGCCAGCTCACCAAGTAGCGGGAGCACAGATACGCAGTATTTT. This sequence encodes CASSPSSGSTDTQYF.

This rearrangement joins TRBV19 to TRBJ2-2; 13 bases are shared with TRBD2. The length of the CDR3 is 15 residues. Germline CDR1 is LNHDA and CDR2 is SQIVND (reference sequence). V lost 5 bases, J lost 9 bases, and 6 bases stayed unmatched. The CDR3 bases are TGTGCCAGTAGTGTCCCGGGACTAGCGGGATGGGAGCTGTTTTTT. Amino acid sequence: CASSVPGLAGWELFF. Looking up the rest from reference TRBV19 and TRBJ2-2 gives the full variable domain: DGGITQSPKYLFRKEGQNVTLSCEQNLNHDAMYWYRQDPGQGLRLIYYSQIVNDFQKGDIAEGYSVSREKKESFPLTVTSAQKNPTAFYLCASSVPGLAGWELFFGEGSRLTVL.

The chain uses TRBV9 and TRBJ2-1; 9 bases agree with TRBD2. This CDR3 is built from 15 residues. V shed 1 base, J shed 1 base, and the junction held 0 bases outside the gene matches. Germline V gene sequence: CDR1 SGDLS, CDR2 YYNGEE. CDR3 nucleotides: TGTGCCAGCAGCGTAAGCGGGAGGTCCTACAATGAGCAGTTCTTC. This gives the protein CASSVSGRSYNEQFF.

CDR3 residues: CASSLVEAGYNEQFF. CDR3 sequence (DNA): TGTGCCAGCAGCTTAGTTGAAGCGGGGTACAATGAGCAGTTCTTC. The chain joins TRBV7-3 to TRBJ2-1; TRBD2 matches at 7 bases. The CDR3 spans 15 residues. Trimming removed 2 bases from V and 4 bases from J; junction bases left unmatched: 5. CDR1 is SGHTA and CDR2 is FQGTGA in the germline V gene.

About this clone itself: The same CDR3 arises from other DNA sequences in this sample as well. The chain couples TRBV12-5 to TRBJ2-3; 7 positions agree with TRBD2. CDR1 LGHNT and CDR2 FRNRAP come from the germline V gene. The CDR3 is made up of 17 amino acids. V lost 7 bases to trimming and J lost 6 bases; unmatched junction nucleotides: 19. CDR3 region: CASAPPGGVSGRDTQYF. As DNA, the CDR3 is TGTGCTAGTGCCCCCCCGGGGGGAGTAAGCGGTAGGGATACGCAGTATTTT.

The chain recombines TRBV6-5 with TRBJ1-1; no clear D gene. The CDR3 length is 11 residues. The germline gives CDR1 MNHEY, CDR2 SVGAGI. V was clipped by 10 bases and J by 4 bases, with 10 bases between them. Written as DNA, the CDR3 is TGTGCCATGCCTCCGGGCACTGAAGCTTTCTTT. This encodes CAMPPGTEAFF.

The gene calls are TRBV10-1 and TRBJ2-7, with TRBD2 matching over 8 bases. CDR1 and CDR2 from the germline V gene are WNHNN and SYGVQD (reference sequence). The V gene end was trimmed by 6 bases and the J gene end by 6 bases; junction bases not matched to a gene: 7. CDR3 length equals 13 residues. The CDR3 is CASSIAGRSEQYF. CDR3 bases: TGCGCCAGCAGCATAGCGGGAAGGTCCGAGCAGTACTTC.

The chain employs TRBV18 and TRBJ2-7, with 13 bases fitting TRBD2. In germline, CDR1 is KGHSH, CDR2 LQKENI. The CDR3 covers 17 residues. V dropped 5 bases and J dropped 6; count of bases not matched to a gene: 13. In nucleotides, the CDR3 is TGTGCCAGCTCATCCCGACCTACTAGCGGGAGGGCCCCCGAGCAGTACTTC. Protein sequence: CASSSRPTSGRAPEQYF.